A selection of T cell receptor beta chains follows, all from one sample in a study of T cell responses to AZD1222 COVID-19 vaccine. The repertoire was sequenced with immunoSEQ multiplex PCR; TCRdb's copy has only in-frame clones and lacks some. The sample lists 120,000 or so clones, more than 80% occurring once. Sample: peripheral blood, taken on day 0 of AZD1222 vaccination. These receptors were obtained from an adult in good health. Each CDR3 is given without its conserved first and last residue. Each record gives: J gene, V gene, CDR3 protein.

TRBJ1-5 TRBV24-1 ATSRGHQPQH
TRBJ2-7 TRBV28 ASSSRTEIYEQY
TRBJ2-3 TRBV3-1/TRBV3-2 ASSQVGDSTDTQY
TRBJ1-1 TRBV5-4 ASSFRTGGNTEAF
TRBJ2-5 TRBV7-9 ASSKGRQGAQETQY
TRBJ1-4 TRBV3-1/TRBV3-2 ASSQDNEKLF
TRBJ2-2 TRBV4-1 ASSQEIQVGELF
TRBJ1-2 TRBV19 ASSVQVQGEYGYT
TRBJ2-3 TRBV7-8 ASSPKTGAETDTQY
TRBJ2-3 TRBV11-3 ASSTRTGRGTDTQY
TRBJ1-6 TRBV27 ASSMAQGGSPLH
TRBJ1-2 TRBV24-1 ATSDRSGNYGYT
TRBJ1-1 TRBV29-1 SVGRGVNTEAF
TRBJ1-4 TRBV24-1 ATSDSTGVGEKLF
TRBJ1-1 TRBV10-3 AISEPREVNTEAF
TRBJ2-1 TRBV15 ATSRVGTSYNEQF
TRBJ1-2 TRBV6-6 ASSAGQGRGYT
TRBJ1-1 TRBV9 ASSVDGTQSTEAF
TRBJ2-2 TRBV10-3 AIRSSTGYTGELF
TRBJ2-1 TRBV7-7 ASSWGQDSYNEQF
TRBJ2-7 TRBV4-1 ASSQFLTGTNSDEQY
TRBJ1-1 TRBV10-3 AISEWVDYMRWGTEAF
TRBJ2-1 TRBV7-3 ASTNYQAGGEQF
TRBJ1-1 TRBV28 ASLTGSSLNTEAF
TRBJ1-4 TRBV29-1 SVCGESATNEKLF
TRBJ2-7 TRBV27 ASGSSGLRQY
TRBJ2-7 TRBV7-8 ASSLDRTGNEQY